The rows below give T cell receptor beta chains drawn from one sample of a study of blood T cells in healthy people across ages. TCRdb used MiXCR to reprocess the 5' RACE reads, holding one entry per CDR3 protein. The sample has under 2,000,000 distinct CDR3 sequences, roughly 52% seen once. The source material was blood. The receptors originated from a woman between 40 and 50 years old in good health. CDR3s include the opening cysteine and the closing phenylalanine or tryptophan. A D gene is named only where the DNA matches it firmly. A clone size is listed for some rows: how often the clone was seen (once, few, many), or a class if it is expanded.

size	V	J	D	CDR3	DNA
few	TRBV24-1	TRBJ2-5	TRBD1	CATSDSGQGGETQYF	TGTGCCACCAGTGATTCTGGACAGGGAGGTGAGACCCAGTACTTC
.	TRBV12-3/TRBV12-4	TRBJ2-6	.	CASRPTGTGANVLTF	TGTGCCAGCAGACCCACAGGGACTGGGGCCAACGTCCTGACTTTC
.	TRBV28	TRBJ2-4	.	CASHRDEDIQYF	TGTGCCAGCCACCGGGACGAGGACATTCAGTACTTC
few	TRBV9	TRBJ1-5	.	CASSADSSNQPQHF	TGTGCCAGCAGTGCGGACAGTAGCAATCAGCCCCAGCATTTT
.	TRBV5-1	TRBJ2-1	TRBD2	CASSFGLGRDEQFF	TGCGCCAGCAGCTTCGGACTAGGGAGGGATGAGCAGTTCTTC
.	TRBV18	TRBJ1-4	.	CASSRQGNGEKLFF	TGTGCCAGCTCACGTCAGGGAAATGGCGAAAAACTGTTTTTT
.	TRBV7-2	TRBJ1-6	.	CASSEGGQGNSPLHF	TGTGCCAGCAGCGAGGGAGGGCAGGGGAATTCACCCCTCCACTTT
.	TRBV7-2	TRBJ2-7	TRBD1	CASRVQGVISYEQYF	TGTGCCAGCAGGGTACAGGGGGTAATCTCCTACGAGCAGTACTTC
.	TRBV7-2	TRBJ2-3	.	CASSSQVAYSTDTQYF	TGTGCCAGCAGCTCCCAAGTAGCGTACAGCACAGATACGCAGTATTTT
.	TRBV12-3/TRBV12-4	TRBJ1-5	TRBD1	CASSRSGGGNQPQHF	TGTGCCAGCAGTCGATCAGGGGGAGGCAATCAGCCCCAGCATTTT
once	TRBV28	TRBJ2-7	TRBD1	CASSLGQGNTYEQYF	TGTGCCAGCAGTTTGGGACAGGGGAACACCTACGAGCAGTACTTC
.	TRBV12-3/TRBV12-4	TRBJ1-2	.	CASTLHRTVDYGYTF	TGTGCCAGCACCCTTCATCGGACAGTAGACTATGGCTACACCTTC
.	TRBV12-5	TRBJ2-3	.	CASGDSNTQYF	TGTGCTAGTGGCGACAGTAATACGCAGTATTTT
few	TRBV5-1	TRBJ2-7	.	CASSLGLGNNYEQYF	TGCGCCAGCAGCTTGGGACTAGGAAACAACTACGAGCAGTACTTC
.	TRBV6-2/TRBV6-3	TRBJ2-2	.	CASRDNRDTGELFF	TGTGCCAGCAGAGACAACAGGGACACCGGGGAGCTGTTTTTT
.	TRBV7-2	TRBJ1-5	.	CASSSSLYSNQPQHF	TGTGCCAGCAGCTCCTCTCTATATAGCAATCAGCCCCAGCATTTT
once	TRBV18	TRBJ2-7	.	CASSSGGQRAHEQYF	TGTGCCAGCTCATCAGGAGGACAACGGGCTCACGAGCAGTACTTC
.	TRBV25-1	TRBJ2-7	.	CASSAPLQGGEQYF	TGTGCCAGCAGTGCCCCTCTTCAGGGTGGCGAGCAGTACTTC
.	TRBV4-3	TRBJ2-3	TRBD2	CASSQDPRGGEDTQYF	TGCGCCAGCAGCCAAGATCCTCGGGGGGGGGAAGATACGCAGTATTTT
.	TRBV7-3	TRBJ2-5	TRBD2	CASSLASGDQETQYF	TGTGCCAGCAGCTTAGCTAGCGGAGACCAAGAGACCCAGTACTTC
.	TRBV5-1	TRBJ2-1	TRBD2	CASSLKLAVGKEQFF	TGCGCCAGCAGCTTGAAACTAGCGGTCGGGAAGGAGCAGTTCTTC
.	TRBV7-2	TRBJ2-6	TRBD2	CASSLVALLAGGSRANVLTF	TGTGCCAGCAGCTTAGTCGCCCTACTAGCGGGGGGTTCTAGGGCCAACGTCCTGACTTTC
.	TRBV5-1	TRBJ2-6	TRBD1	CASSTGQPPSNVLTF	TGCGCCAGCAGCACGGGACAGCCCCCTTCCAACGTCCTGACTTTC
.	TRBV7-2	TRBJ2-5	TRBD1	CASSLNRGSETQYF	TGTGCCAGCAGCCTGAACAGGGGATCGGAGACCCAGTACTTC
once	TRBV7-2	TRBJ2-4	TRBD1	CTSSSDRVGSKNIQYF	TGTACCAGCAGCTCCGACAGGGTTGGGTCCAAAAACATTCAGTACTTC
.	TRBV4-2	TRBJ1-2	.	CASSQALRQENNYGYTF	TGTGCCAGCAGCCAAGCCCTACGACAGGAAAATAACTATGGCTACACCTTC
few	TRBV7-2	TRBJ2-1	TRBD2	CASSFGTSGGVNEQFF	TGTGCCAGCAGCTTTGGGACTAGCGGGGGAGTTAATGAGCAGTTCTTC
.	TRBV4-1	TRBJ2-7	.	CASSQDRKGRGGVYNEQYF	TGCGCCAGCAGCCAAGATCGGAAGGGGAGAGGCGGGGTATACAATGAGCAGTACTTC
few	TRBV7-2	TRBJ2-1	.	CASSLKGSYNEQFF	TGTGCCAGCAGCTTAAAGGGCTCCTACAATGAGCAGTTCTTC